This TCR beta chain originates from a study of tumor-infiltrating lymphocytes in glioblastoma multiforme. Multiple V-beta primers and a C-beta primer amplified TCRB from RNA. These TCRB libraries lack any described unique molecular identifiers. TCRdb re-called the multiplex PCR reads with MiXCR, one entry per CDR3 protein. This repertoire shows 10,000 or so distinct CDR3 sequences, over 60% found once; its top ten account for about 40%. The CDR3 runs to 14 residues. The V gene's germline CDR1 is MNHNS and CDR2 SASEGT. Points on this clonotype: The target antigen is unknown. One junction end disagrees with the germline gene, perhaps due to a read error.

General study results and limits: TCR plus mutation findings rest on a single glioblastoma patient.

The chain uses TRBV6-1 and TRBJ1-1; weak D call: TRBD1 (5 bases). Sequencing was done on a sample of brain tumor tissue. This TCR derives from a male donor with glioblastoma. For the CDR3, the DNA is TGTGCCAGCAGTGGGGAGGGACCCCCGCCTGAAGCTTCCTTT. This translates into CASSGEGPPPEASF.